This entry describes one TCR beta chain. Its antigen is unidentified. Relative to the germline gene, one junction end is altered; a read error may explain this. The data originate from a study of cytomegalovirus exposure and HLA in healthy donors. As for the study in general: The roughly 110 validation repertoires matched the 500 to 750 first-cohort repertoires in platform, a later analysis reported. Regarding the study as a whole: There were around 160 TCR beta chains listed as cytomegalovirus-associated.

This table comes from immunoSEQ multiplex PCR, and its TCRdb copy is limited to in-frame clones, with some not included. The data show 85,000 to 95,000 clones, with approximately 96% seen just once and roughly 0.82% held by the top ten. Sequencing was performed on PBMCs. The receptor's source is a man between 18 and 35 years old in good health and CMV-seronegative.

The CDR3 protein is CASSLFTGDRHF. CDR3 sequence (DNA): TGTGCCAGCAGCTTATTCACGGGGGATCGGCACTTC. This chain connects TRBV7-9 to TRBJ2-5, with a possible D match to TRBD2 (6 bases). The CDR3 runs to 12 residues. Germline loops: CDR1 SEHNR, CDR2 FQNEAQ (reference sequence). Filled out from reference TRBV7-9 and TRBJ2-5, the complete variable domain reads DTGVSQNPRHKITKRGQNVTFRCDPISEHNRLYWYRQTLGQGPEFLTYFQNEAQLEKSRLLSDRFSAERPKGSFSTLEIQRTEQGDSAMYLCASSLFTGDRHFGPGTRLLVL.